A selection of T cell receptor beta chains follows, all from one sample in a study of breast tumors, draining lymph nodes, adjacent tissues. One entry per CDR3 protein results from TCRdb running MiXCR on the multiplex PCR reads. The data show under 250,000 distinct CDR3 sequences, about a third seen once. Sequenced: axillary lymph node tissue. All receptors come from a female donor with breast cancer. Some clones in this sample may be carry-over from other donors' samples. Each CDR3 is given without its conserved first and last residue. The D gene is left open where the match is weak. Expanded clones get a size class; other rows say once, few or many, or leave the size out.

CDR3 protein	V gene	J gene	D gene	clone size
ASSIRLAMETQY	TRBV19	TRBJ2-5	NA	many
SASLHPQETQY	TRBV20-1	TRBJ2-5	NA	many
ASSISTGGGELF	TRBV7-2	TRBJ2-2	NA	NA
ASSQGGGKYGYT	TRBV4-1	TRBJ1-2	NA	many
ASSPSAGPANTGELF	TRBV9	TRBJ2-2	NA	many
ASSQVERGTTEAF	TRBV4-2	TRBJ1-1	NA	few
ASSPPGLAGSRGSYNEQF	TRBV7-2	TRBJ2-1	TRBD2	many
ASSLGQGAISNQPQH	TRBV12-3/TRBV12-4	TRBJ1-5	TRBD1	NA
ASSHAGRGYGYT	TRBV6-1	TRBJ1-2	NA	few
ATSREPTGPTTSRGQF	TRBV15	TRBJ2-1	NA	many
ASSLSGGTSDTQY	TRBV28	TRBJ2-3	NA	few
ASSLAGTNNSPLH	TRBV12-3/TRBV12-4	TRBJ1-6	NA	many
SARAPGRTSGPASSYNEQF	TRBV20-1	TRBJ2-1	TRBD2	many
ASGLVNEQF	TRBV12-5	TRBJ2-1	NA	many
ASRGLAGREQY	TRBV6-5	TRBJ2-7	TRBD2	many
ASSLQVLTDGGEQF	TRBV5-5	TRBJ2-1	TRBD2	many
ASSEPSGQETQY	TRBV25-1	TRBJ2-5	TRBD2	many
ASSLAGYNEQF	TRBV11-2	TRBJ2-1	NA	many
ASSQEGNSGRPNEQF	TRBV4-3	TRBJ2-1	TRBD2	many
ASSRSTGEEGAQETQY	TRBV7-3	TRBJ2-5	NA	NA
ASSFLGPRYEQY	TRBV7-2	TRBJ2-7	NA	many
ASSYGGETGPYEQY	TRBV6-2/TRBV6-3	TRBJ2-7	NA	many
ATSRGTSVHNEQF	TRBV15	TRBJ2-1	TRBD2	NA